This T cell receptor (beta chain) is from a study of T cells in Graves' hyperthyroidism and ophthalmopathy. A note on this clonotype: A much larger clone lies a single base off, so this may be a read error.

Amplification of TCR beta CDR3 regions used RNA as the template. First-round RT-PCR targeting the TCR CDR3 was performed with the HTBI primer set. TCRdb re-called the multiplex PCR reads through MiXCR, storing one row per CDR3 protein. The table has over 450,000 distinct CDR3 sequences, about a sixth seen once. Per the germline V gene, CDR1 is KGHSH and CDR2 is LQKENI. The junction had 6 bases not matched to a gene; V was cut back by 8 bases and J by 5 bases. The CDR3 consists of 13 residues. The sequencing input was blood. This chain links TRBV18 with TRBJ1-5; 7 nucleotides align to TRBD1. The sequence was obtained from a young woman with Graves' ophthalmopathy. CDR3 DNA sequence: TGTGCCAGCCCAGCAGGGGGGGATCAGCCCCAGCATTTT. It codes for CASPAGGDQPQHF.